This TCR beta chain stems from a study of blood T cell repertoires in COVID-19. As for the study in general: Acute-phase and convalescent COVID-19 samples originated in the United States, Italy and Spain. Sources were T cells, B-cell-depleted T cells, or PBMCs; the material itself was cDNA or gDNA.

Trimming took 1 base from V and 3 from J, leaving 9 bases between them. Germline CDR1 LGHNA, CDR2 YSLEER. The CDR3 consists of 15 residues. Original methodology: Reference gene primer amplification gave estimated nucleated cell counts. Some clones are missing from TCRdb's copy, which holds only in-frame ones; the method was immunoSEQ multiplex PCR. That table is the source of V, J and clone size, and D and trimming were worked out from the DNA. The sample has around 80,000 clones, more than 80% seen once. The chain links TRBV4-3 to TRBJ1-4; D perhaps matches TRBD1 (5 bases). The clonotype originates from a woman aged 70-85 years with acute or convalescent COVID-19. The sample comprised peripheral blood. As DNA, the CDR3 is TGCGCCAGCAGCCAAGGGGGCTCGGCTAATGAAAAACTGTTTTTT. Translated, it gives CASSQGGSANEKLFF.